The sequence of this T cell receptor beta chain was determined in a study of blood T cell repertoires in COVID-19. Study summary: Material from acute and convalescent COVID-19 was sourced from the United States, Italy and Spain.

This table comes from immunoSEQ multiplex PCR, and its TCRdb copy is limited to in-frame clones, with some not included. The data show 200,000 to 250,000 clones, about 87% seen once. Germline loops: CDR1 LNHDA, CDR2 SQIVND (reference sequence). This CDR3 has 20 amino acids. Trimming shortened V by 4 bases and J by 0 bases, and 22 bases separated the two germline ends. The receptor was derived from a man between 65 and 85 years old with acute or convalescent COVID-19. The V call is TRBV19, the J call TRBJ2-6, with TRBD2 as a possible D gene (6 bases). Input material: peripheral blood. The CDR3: CASSTRSGENPLSGANVLTF. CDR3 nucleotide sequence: TGTGCCAGTAGTACCCGCTCGGGGGAAAACCCTCTCTCTGGGGCCAACGTCCTGACTTTC.